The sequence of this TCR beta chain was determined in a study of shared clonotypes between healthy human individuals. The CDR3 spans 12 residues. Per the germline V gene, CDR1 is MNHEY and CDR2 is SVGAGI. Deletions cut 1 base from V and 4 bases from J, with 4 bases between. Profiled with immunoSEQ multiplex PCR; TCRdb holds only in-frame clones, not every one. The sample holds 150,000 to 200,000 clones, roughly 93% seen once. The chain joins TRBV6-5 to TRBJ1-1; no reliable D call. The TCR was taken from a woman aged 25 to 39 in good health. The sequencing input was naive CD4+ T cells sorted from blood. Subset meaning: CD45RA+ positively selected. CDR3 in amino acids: CASSYLGTEAFF. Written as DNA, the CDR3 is TGTGCCAGCAGTTACTTGGGCACTGAAGCTTTCTTT.